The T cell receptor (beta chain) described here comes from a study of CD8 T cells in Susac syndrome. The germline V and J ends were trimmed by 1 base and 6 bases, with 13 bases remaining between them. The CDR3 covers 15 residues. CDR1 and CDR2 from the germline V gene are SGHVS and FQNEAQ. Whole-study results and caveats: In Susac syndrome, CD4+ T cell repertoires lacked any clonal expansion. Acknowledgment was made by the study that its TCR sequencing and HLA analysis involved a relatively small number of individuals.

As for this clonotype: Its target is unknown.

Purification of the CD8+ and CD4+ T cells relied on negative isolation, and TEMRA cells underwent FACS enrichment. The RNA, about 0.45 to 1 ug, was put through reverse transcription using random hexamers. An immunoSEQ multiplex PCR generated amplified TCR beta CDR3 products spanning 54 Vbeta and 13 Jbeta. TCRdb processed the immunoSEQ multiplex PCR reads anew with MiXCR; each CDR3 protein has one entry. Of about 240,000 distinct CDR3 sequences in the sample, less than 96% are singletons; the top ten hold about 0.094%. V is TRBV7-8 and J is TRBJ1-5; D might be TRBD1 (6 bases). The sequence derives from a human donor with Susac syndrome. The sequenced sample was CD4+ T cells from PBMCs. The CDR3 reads CASSLDIQGGQPQHF. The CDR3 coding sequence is TGTGCCAGCAGCTTAGATATACAGGGAGGTCAGCCCCAGCATTTT.